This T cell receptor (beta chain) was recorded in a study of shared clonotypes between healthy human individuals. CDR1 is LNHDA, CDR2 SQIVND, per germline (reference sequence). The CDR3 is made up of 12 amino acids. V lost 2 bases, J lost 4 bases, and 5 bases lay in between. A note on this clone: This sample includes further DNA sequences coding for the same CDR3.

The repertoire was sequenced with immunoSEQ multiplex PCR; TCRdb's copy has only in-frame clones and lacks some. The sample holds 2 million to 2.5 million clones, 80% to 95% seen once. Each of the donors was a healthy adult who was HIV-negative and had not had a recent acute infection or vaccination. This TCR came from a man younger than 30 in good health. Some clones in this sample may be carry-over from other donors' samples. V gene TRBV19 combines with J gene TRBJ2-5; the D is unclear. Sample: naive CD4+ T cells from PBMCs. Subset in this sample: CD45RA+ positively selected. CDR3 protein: CASSILGETQYF. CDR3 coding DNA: TGTGCCAGTAGTATACTGGGAGAGACCCAGTACTTC.